Each of the 3 T cell receptor beta chains below was sequenced from the same sample in a study of blood T cell repertoires in COVID-19 (dated by TCRdb to 2018 to 2020). Library preparation was by the immunoSEQ multiplex PCR assay. Drawn from immuneACCESS, this table holds only the in-frame rearrangements with V and J called that TCRdb kept. Clones are partly lost; checked studies trace under half to an unresolved V gene and leave the rest unexplained. This sample comprises roughly 74,000 clones, 84% of them detected only once. About 35% of the sample rests with the top ten. The sequenced sample consisted of peripheral blood. These receptors all stem from a man between 65 and 85 years old with acute or convalescent COVID-19.

This chain joins TRBV6-5 and TRBJ2-1; 10 nucleotides agree with TRBD2. Looked up from germline, CDR1 is MNHEY and CDR2 is SVGAGI. The V and J ends lost 2 bases and 7 bases, in that order; junction bases with no gene match: 8. The CDR3 extends over 16 amino acids. The CDR3 region is CASSYQPAGGVNEQFF. CDR3 in DNA: TGTGCCAGCAGTTACCAGCCAGCGGGGGGGGTGAATGAGCAGTTCTTC.

This sequence joins TRBV5-8 and TRBJ2-7, with TRBD2 identical over 9 bases. The CDR3 totals 16 residues. The V gene end was trimmed by 0 bases and the J gene end by 3 bases; junction bases not matched to a gene: 7. The germline CDR1 and CDR2 sequences are SGHTS and YDEGEE. The chain's CDR3 is CASSLAGLAGSYEQYF. DNA of the CDR3: TGTGCCAGCAGCTTGGCCGGGCTAGCGGGGAGCTACGAGCAGTACTTC.

J is TRBJ2-2 and V is TRBV3-1 (or the pseudogene TRBV3-2); 11 positions match TRBD2. Per the germline V gene, CDR1 is LGHDT and CDR2 is YNNKEL (reference sequence). The CDR3 loop spans 19 amino acids. The V and J ends lost 2 bases and 2 bases, in that order; junction bases with no gene match: 10. The CDR3 DNA follows: TGTGCCAGCAGCCAATTCCCAGGACTAGCGGGTTCTAACACCGGGGAGCTGTTTTTT. The encoded protein is CASSQFPGLAGSNTGELFF.